These 24 T cell receptor delta chains were all obtained from the same sample, sequenced in a study of gamma-delta T cells after stem cell transplantation listed by TCRdb under 2016. Library preparation employed RT-PCR. TCRdb records Illumina MiSeq as the sequencer. For TCRdb, the public reads were processed anew by CATT, and duplicate DNA sequences were folded into one row. In this sample the table shows some 1,400 delta-chain clones, 40% to 55% of which occur a single time. The ten largest clones add up to about 44% of the sample. Sequencing was carried out using gamma-delta T cells. All receptors derive from a human donor. It is not recorded whose cells these are; they may come from a transplant donor.

By share of the sample, this clone is large. Distinct nucleotide sequences in the sample also encode this CDR3. V usage is TRDV2 and J usage is TRDJ3; D is perhaps TRDD3 (6 bases). Germline-derived CDR1 and CDR2 are GEAIGNYY and EKD. Trimming removed 0 bases at V and 0 bases at J, with 14 bases between. The CDR3 is 19 residues long. The CDR3 nucleotides are TGTGCCTGTGACACCGCGGGGATTCTGGGCTCCTGGGACACCCGACAGATGTTTTTC. This translates into CACDTAGILGSWDTRQMFF.

A note on this clone: A much larger clone differs by one base, so this may be a read error. Other DNA sequences of this sample code for an identical CDR3. The chain couples TRDV1 to TRDJ1, with D maybe TRDD3 (6 bases). CDR1 and CDR2 from the germline V gene are TSWWSYY and QGS. The CDR3 extends over 17 amino acids. DNA of the CDR3: TGCGCTCTTGGGGGCTTCGGAGAGGATACCCGTACCGATAAACTCATCTTT. It specifies CALGGFGEDTRTDKLIF.

Notes on this clone: A far larger clone is only one base removed, so a read error is likely. This sample also contains other DNA sequences that code for the same CDR3. V is TRDV2 and J is TRDJ1; perhaps TRDD3 as D (6 bases). The CDR3 contains 15 residues. Germline CDR1 GEAIGNYY, CDR2 EKD. The chain's CDR3 is CACGTRGTYTDKLIF. The CDR3 DNA is TGTGCCTGTGGGACCAGGGGGACCTACACCGATAAACTCATTTTT.

The V call is TRDV2, the J call TRDJ1; 11 bases align to TRDD3. The V gene end was trimmed by 3 bases and the J gene end by 0 bases; junction bases not matched to a gene: 2. The CDR3 spans 15 residues. The germline V gene encodes CDR1 GEAIGNYY and CDR2 EKD. The DNA of the CDR3 is TGTGCCTGTGACGGACTGGGGGATAACACCGATAAACTCATCTTT. The encoded protein is CACDGLGDNTDKLIF.

Regarding this clone: This may arise from a read error, as a much more abundant clone is one base away. The rearrangement links TRDV1 to TRDJ1; 7 bases match TRDD3. The CDR3 is 21 residues long. With 0 bases clipped from V and 0 bases from J, the junction kept 19 bases outside the gene matches. CDR1 TSWWSYY and CDR2 QGS come from the germline V gene. The CDR3 region has the DNA TGTGCTCTTGGGGAACTCCTACAGCACGTACTGGGGATCATTCACACCGATAAACTCATCTTT. It yields the protein CALGELLQHVLGIIHTDKLIF.

Sample share makes this clone medium-sized. J is TRDJ1 and V is TRDV2; no clear D. Germline CDR1 GEAIGNYY, CDR2 EKD. The CDR3 sequence is 16 residues long. V was clipped by 0 bases and J by 3 bases, with 16 bases between them. The CDR3, as DNA: TGTGCCTGTGACACCGTCGGACTGAGGGGTGCCGATAAACTCATCTTT. This gives the protein CACDTVGLRGADKLIF.

As regards this clone: A read error is possible here, since a much larger clone lies one base away. Other DNA sequences in this sample translate to the same CDR3. The V call is TRDV1, the J call TRDJ1; 13 bases fit TRDD3. The V gene's germline CDR1 is TSWWSYY and CDR2 QGS. The CDR3 sequence is 29 residues long. CDR3 sequence reads: CALGQYFLRGGYWGIRPLPLPEYTGKLIF. The CDR3 DNA reads TGTGCCCTTGGGCAATATTTCCTACGCGGGGGGTACTGGGGGATACGACCCCTTCCCCTGCCGGAGTACACCGGTAAACTCATCTTT.

The chain carries TRDV1 and TRDJ1; 13 nucleotides agree with TRDD3. The V gene end was trimmed by 2 bases and the J gene end by 1 base; junction bases not matched to a gene: 16. CDR1 is TSWWSYY, CDR2 QGS, per germline. The CDR3 is 21 residues long. CDR3 sequence: CALGEAFPLYWGIRVTDKLIF. The DNA for the CDR3 is TGTGCTCTTGGGGAAGCCTTCCCACTTTACTGGGGGATACGCGTCACCGATAAACTCATCTTT.

Remarks on this clone: One base separates it from a far larger clone, so it is likely a read error. The same CDR3 can be traced to other DNA sequences in this sample. The chain combines TRDV2 with TRDJ3; 13 nucleotides match TRDD3. The CDR3 loop spans 25 amino acids. CDR1 and CDR2 from the germline V gene are GEAIGNYY and EKD. The CDR3 is CACDTGPYWGIRLKVGPWDTRQMFF. The CDR3 DNA reads as TGTGCCTGTGACACCGGCCCGTACTGGGGGATACGACTCAAAGTGGGCCCCTGGGACACCCGGCAGATGTTTTTC.

With respect to this clone: A read error is the likely source, as a far larger clone sits one nucleotide away. J is TRDJ1 and V is TRDV1; 10 nucleotides agree with TRDD3. Per the germline V gene, CDR1 is TSWWSYY and CDR2 is QGS. The CDR3 is 19 amino acids. Here the CDR3 reads CALGARPDYWGIYTDKPIF. CDR3 coding DNA: TGTGCTCTTGGGGCCCGCCCTGACTACTGGGGGATTTACACCGATAAACCCATCTTT.

As for this clone: A far larger clone is a single base away, which makes a read error likely. The rearrangement joins TRDV1 to TRDJ1, with TRDD3 matching over 9 bases. There are 21 residues in the CDR3. In germline, CDR1 is TSWWSYY, CDR2 QGS. Trimming cost V 5 bases and J 3 bases; bases outside gene matches: 25. The CDR3 region is CALGSFWPATGGHARPDKLIF. In DNA, the CDR3 is TGTGCTCTTGGGTCCTTTTGGCCCGCGACTGGGGGACACGCGAGGCCCGATAAACTCATCTTT.

This clone was counted between two and nine times. A much larger clonotype is one base distant, so this may be a read error. Other DNA sequences in this sample translate to the same CDR3. The J gene is TRDJ1, the V gene TRAV38-2/DV8; TRDD3 matches at 9 bases. Germline CDR1 reads TSESDYY; CDR2 reads QEAYKQQN. The CDR3 totals 20 residues. J lost 5 bases, V lost 0 bases, and 20 bases had no gene match. The CDR3 region has the DNA TGTGCTTATAGGAGCGCCCCTTTCAATAGTTGGGGGATAATTTCTGATAAACTCATCTTT. Its translation is CAYRSAPFNSWGIISDKLIF.

Remarks on this clone: Only one base separates this from a far larger clonotype, so it likely reflects a read error. V and J are TRDV1 and TRDJ1; TRDD3 matches at 13 bases. Germline CDR1 TSWWSYY, CDR2 QGS. This CDR3 is built from 23 residues. CDR3 sequence (DNA): TGTGCTCTTGGGGAAAGGTTACACTCGACTGGGGGATACGAGTTTGAACCCACCGATGAACTCATCTTT. It encodes CALGERLHSTGGYEFEPTDELIF.

The chain joins TRDV1 to TRDJ1; D is possibly TRDD2 or TRDD3 (7 bases each). Germline V lookup: CDR1 TSWWSYY, CDR2 QGS. V was trimmed by 5 bases and J by 2 bases, leaving 39 bases between them. The CDR3 is 23 residues long. CDR3: CALGRIPTSIPFTGARGTDKLIF. CDR3 sequence (DNA): TGTGCTCTTGGGCGAATTCCTACCTCAATCCCGTTTACTGGGGCCCGAGGGACCGATAAACTCATCTTT.

On this clone: This sequence is one base from a far larger clone and is likely a read error. The V call is TRDV2, the J call TRDJ1; 9 positions agree with TRDD3. Per the germline V gene, CDR1 is GEAIGNYY and CDR2 is EKD. The CDR3 is 15 residues long. J gave up 3 bases and V 3 bases, and 7 bases lay outside the gene matches. The CDR3 reads CACDALGDPADKLIF. In DNA, the CDR3 is TGTGCCTGTGACGCGCTGGGGGATCCGGCCGATAAACTCATCTTT.

This clone was seen a few times. The TCRdb protein comes from a much larger clone and disagrees with this DNA's translation at residue 11, likely due to a read error; the protein given here is derived from the DNA. The chain combines TRDV1 with TRDJ2, with D possibly matching TRDD2 (9 bases). Germline V gene sequence: CDR1 TSWWSYY, CDR2 QGS. The CDR3 extends over 22 amino acids. In DNA, the CDR3 is TGTGCTCTTGGGCCCGGGGCACCTTCCTACTGGGGATACATCTCTTTGACAGCACAACTATTCTTT. This encodes CALGPGAPSYWGYISLTAQLFF.

By its share, this clone is large. The chain recombines TRDV1 with TRDJ1, with D possibly TRDD3 on 6 matching bases. Germline V CDR1 and CDR2: TSWWSYY, QGS. The CDR3 length is 18 residues. V shed 0 bases and J shed 8 bases, with 25 bases lying between them. The CDR3 coding sequence is TGTGCTCTTGGGGAACTAGTGGGGGGGACTGGGACCTATCTAAAACTCATCTTT. The encoded protein is CALGELVGGTGTYLKLIF.

In regard to this clone: Only one base separates this from a far larger clonotype, so it likely reflects a read error. The genes are TRDV2 and TRDJ1; TRDD3 might be the D (5 bases). V lost 3 bases, J lost 0 bases, and 25 bases lay in between. The CDR3 sequence is 19 residues long. Looked up from germline, CDR1 is GEAIGNYY and CDR2 is EKD. Here the CDR3 DNA reads TGTGCCTGTGACTCTATACAATCCTGGCTGAGGGATGACACCGATAAACTCATCTTT. As protein: CACDSIQSWLRDDTDKLIF.

Within the sample, this clone is hyperexpanded (1% or more). Other DNA sequences in this sample translate to the same CDR3. The V gene is TRDV2, the J gene TRDJ1, with 8 positions matching TRDD3. CDR1 and CDR2 from the germline V gene are GEAIGNYY and EKD. This CDR3 has 17 amino acids. V dropped 1 base and J dropped 7; count of bases not matched to a gene: 16. The CDR3 loop is CACDTPGLSGIHGKLIF. The DNA for the CDR3 is TGTGCCTGTGACACTCCCGGTCTCTCGGGGATACATGGTAAACTCATCTTT.

On this clone itself: The TCRdb protein comes from a much larger clone and disagrees with this DNA's translation at residue 16, likely due to a read error; the protein given here is derived from the DNA. This chain links TRDV2 with TRDJ1; TRDD2 is a possible D gene (5 bases). CDR1 is GEAIGNYY, CDR2 EKD, per germline. The CDR3 loop spans 17 amino acids. The CDR3 nucleotides read TGTGCCTGTGACATGCTGGTCCCTACCCTGTACACCGATAAACTCACCTTT. The encoded protein is CACDMLVPTLYTDKLTF.

This clone is judged medium-sized (0.01 to 0.1%). The V gene is TRDV1, the J gene TRDJ2; 9 bases match TRDD3. V shed 2 bases, J shed 2 bases, and the junction held 9 bases outside the gene matches. The CDR3 has 18 amino acids. Germline assignment: CDR1 TSWWSYY and CDR2 QGS. The CDR3 DNA follows: TGTGCTCTTGGGGAAGTCTCGGGGATACGCGTGTTGACAGCACAACTCTTCTTT. It yields the protein CALGEVSGIRVLTAQLFF.

A remark on this clone: Distinct nucleotide sequences in the sample also encode this CDR3. The V and J genes are TRDV3 and TRDJ1, with D possibly being TRDD2 or TRDD3 (8 bases each). This CDR3 is 19 amino acids long. Deletions cut 1 base from V and 0 bases from J, with 27 bases between. Germline V CDR1 and CDR2: TVYSNPD, GDNSRS (reference sequence). CDR3 nucleotides: TGTGCCTTTAACCTTCCTATTAACTGGGGGTTAAAAAACACCGATAAACTCATCTTT. Translated: CAFNLPINWGLKNTDKLIF.

Points on this clone: A read error is likely here: a far larger clone is one base away. Different DNA sequences within this sample yield the same CDR3. The genes are TRDV1 and TRDJ1; 13 positions match TRDD3. The V gene's germline CDR1 is TSWWSYY and CDR2 QGS. The CDR3 is made up of 23 amino acids. The CDR3 coding sequence is TGCGCTCTTGGGGAAAGGTTACACTCGACTGGGGGATACGAGTTTGAACCCACCGATAAACTCATCTTT. Amino acids: CALGERLHSTGGYEFEPTDKLIF.

Comment on this clone: This probably arose from a read error, given a far larger clone one base away. The rearrangement joins TRDV3 to TRDJ1, with 7 bases aligning to TRDD3. Trimming took 2 bases from V and 3 from J; bases not matched to a gene: 12. The germline V gene has CDR1 TVYSNPD and CDR2 GDNSRS (reference sequence). This CDR3 has 15 amino acids. CDR3 protein: CAFPGGIHGADKLIF. Written as DNA, the CDR3 is TGTGCCTTTCCAGGAGGGATACACGGCGCCGATAAACTCATCTTT.